This T cell receptor (beta chain) was found in a study of T cell clones after liver transplantation. Study in general: Post-transplant blood was tracked for graft-donor-reactive T cell clones identified in a pre-transplant mixed lymphocyte reaction. General study results and limits: In two subjects, few donor cells limited the measurable donor-reactive repertoire. Conclusions were preliminary, with small, heterogeneous patient groups.

Comments on this clone: As yet, its antigen is unknown.

The repertoire was sequenced with immunoSEQ multiplex PCR; TCRdb's copy has only in-frame clones and lacks some. This sample has 7,500 to 10,000 clones, with around 70% found just once. The material sequenced was CD8+ T cells from blood, taken at the 15-month timepoint. This receptor was obtained from a human patient who received a liver transplant. The T cells may partly be graft donor cells.

The CDR3 nucleotides are TGTGCCAGCAGTACCCTCGGGGCAACCTACGAGCAGTACTTC. As protein: CASSTLGATYEQYF. The rearrangement links TRBV28 to TRBJ2-7; either TRBD1 or TRBD2 may supply D (5 bases each). V shed 5 bases and J shed 2 bases, with 13 bases lying between them. Germline V gene sequence: CDR1 MDHEN, CDR2 SYDVKM. CDR3 length equals 14 residues. Together with reference TRBV28 and TRBJ2-7, the CDR3 gives the full variable domain: DVKVTQSSRYLVKRTGEKVFLECVQDMDHENMFWYRQDPGLGLRLIYFSYDVKMKEKGDIPEGYSVSREKKERFSLILESASTNQTSMYLCASSTLGATYEQYFGPGTRLTVT.